This entry concerns a single TCR beta chain. Its specificity is unknown. These data originate in a study of early T cells in non-severe SARS-CoV-2 infection. The overall study: RNA in bulk from unsorted whole blood was sequenced, and chains were unpaired. Study-wide results and limits: Sequences matched to VDJdb favored anti-spike CD8 responses, while private and CD4 specificities were missed.

TCRdb passed the 5' RACE reads through MiXCR, listing each CDR3 protein once. The sample lists roughly 32,000 distinct CDR3 sequences, about 3.9% occurring once. The germline gives CDR1 KGHSH, CDR2 LQKENI. This CDR3 has 15 residues. V was cut by 6 bases and J by 2 bases, with 14 bases left in between. The clonotype comes from an adult who was a healthcare worker with PCR-confirmed SARS-CoV-2 infection or an uninfected control (not recorded which). J is TRBJ2-1 and V is TRBV18; D gene uncertain. The material sequenced was whole blood. CDR3 bases: TGTGCCAGCTCCCCTAGGGCTAGGACCTACAATGAGCAGTTCTTC. Amino acids: CASSPRARTYNEQFF.